This T cell receptor beta chain stems from a study of vaccination and CD4 T cells after COVID-19 (dated by TCRdb to between 2021 and 2023). For the wider study: Convalescent patients had a positive SARS-CoV-2 result on nasal swab PCR, and of these patients, several had mild disease and one had severe disease. Post-COVID blood samples from convalescent patients were collected a median of about 100 days after diagnosis, with a range of roughly 30 to 161 days. Control cultures received a CEFX viral epitope pool as the positive control, an HIV-1 Nef peptide pool as the negative control, or no peptide. Two doses of either the Pfizer-BioNTech BNT162b2 vaccine (n=8) or the Moderna mRNA-1273 vaccine (n=2) were administered to participants. In about 11 COVID-19 convalescent patients and a handful of infection-naive healthy vaccine recipients, the spike-specific CD4+ TCR repertoire before mRNA vaccination was compared with the repertoire after mRNA vaccination. The cultures were stimulated with overlapping spike peptide pools from SARS-CoV-2 and from the common cold coronaviruses HCoV-NL63, HCoV-OC43 and HCoV-229E. The convalescent cohort included six males and four females, with two Hispanic individuals, seven Caucasians, two Asians and one multiracial person. Post-vaccine blood samples were obtained a median of around 74 days after the second vaccine dose, with a range of about 12 to 241 days. Broader findings and caveats from the paper: Among convalescent patients, a median roughly 90% of the SARS-CoV-2-reactive clones seen after vaccination appeared only after vaccination, which suggests priming specific to the vaccine. Of the vaccine-specific clones found in convalescent patients, nearly all (304 of 307) were mono-reactive for SARS-CoV-2 spike instead of being cross-reactive with common cold coronaviruses. The median count of SARS-CoV-2-reactive clonotypes went up from 21 after infection to 38 after vaccination, although the change was not significant. Relatively few convalescent patients were included in the study, and early timepoints after natural infection were not analyzed.

Library method: PCR. TCR sequencing of DNA from cultured CD4+ T cells used the Oncomine TCR Beta short-read assay at the Johns Hopkins FTIC core. The QIAamp micro DNA kit was used to extract genomic DNA from the cultured CD4+ T cells. The Oncomine TCR Beta libraries from cultured CD4+ T cells were pooled using unique dual indexes and then sequenced on an Illumina iSeq 100. In the paper's pipeline: Non-productive sequences were filtered out, and CDR3s that did not start with C, did not end with F or W, or were shorter than 7 amino acids were discarded. Antigen-specific clonotypes were identified with the MANAFEST web application by comparing peptide-stimulated wells with reference and other culture wells. To be called positive, a clone needed an FDR below 0.05, an odds ratio above 5, and a productive frequency above 0.1% in at least two of three replicate wells. A clonotype counted as cross-reactive if it showed significant expansion both in the SARS-CoV-2 spike wells and in at least one common cold coronavirus spike condition. Levenshtein distances (stringdist) and unrooted phylogenetic trees (ape) in R version 3.6.1 were used to assess CDR3 homology. Using fastp at Q25 and MiXCR, TCRdb reprocessed the public reads and kept productive beta chains. Identical CDR3 protein sequences are pooled into one entry, listed with their most common genes and DNA. In this record, the V and J calls reflect TCRdb's handling and not the investigators' own analysis. This sample is represented by approximately 19,000 distinct CDR3 sequences; roughly 50% of them were singletons. Approximately 8.7% of the sample rests with the top ten.

The treatment or condition tag for this specimen amounts to: approximately nine-day PBMC culture with coronavirus spike peptide pools or control peptides (ViraFEST assay). The study used the ViraFEST assay, which expanded antigen-specific T cells with peptide pools and then identified expanded clonotypes by TCR sequencing. The convalescent patients' positive SARS-CoV-2 PCR tests fell between March and December 2020, which was before the Alpha, Beta and Delta variants emerged in the United States. Each well held 2.2 million or so PBMCs cultured with roughly 10 ug/ml peptide pools in IMDM containing around 5% human AB serum and roughly 10 IU/ml IL-2. Half of the culture medium was replaced with fresh IL-2-containing medium on days 3 and 7. Once the cells had been in culture for less than 12 days, the EasySep CD4+ T cell isolation kit was used to isolate CD4+ T cells by negative selection. Ficoll-Paque Plus gradient centrifugation was used to isolate PBMCs from whole blood, and the isolated PBMCs were then either used fresh or cryopreserved at -140C. Each culture condition was generally run in triplicate wells.

The CDR3 spans 14 residues, from the cysteine through the phenylalanine. Only CDR3 DNA is held: 42 bases, read in frame from base 1. Cut back by 7 bases and 11 bases, the V and J ends lie 23 bases apart. CDR1 and CDR2, looked up from the germline V gene (reference sequence), are MNHEY and SMNVEV. This clonotype was detected a few times. There is no known antigen for this receptor. Per-nucleotide qualities are absent, and no much larger clonotype sits a single base away. This TCR derives from a human donor who had recovered from COVID-19. Recombination connected TRBV27 to TRBJ1-1; TRBD1 is a possible D gene, resting on 5 matching bases. The sample taken for sequencing was CD4+ T cells from blood, cultured in vitro. DNA sequence: TGTGCCAGCACCATACGCAGGGAGGTCGTAAAGGCTTTCTTT. Its translation reads: CASTIRREVVKAFF.